Each of the 30 T cell receptor beta chains below was sequenced from the same sample in a study of blood T cells in healthy people across ages. A J-beta primer mix and a sample-barcoded 5' primer were used in a second PCR of roughly 7 to 12 cycles. TCRdb reprocessed the 5' RACE reads with MiXCR, giving one entry per CDR3 protein. This table holds 1.5 million to 2 million distinct CDR3 sequences, 40% to 55% found once. Sequencing was carried out using blood. These receptors were obtained from a woman between 40 and 50 years old in good health.

The chain has TRBV5-4 and TRBJ2-7; TRBD1 matches at 10 bases. CDR1 is SGHNT and CDR2 is YYREEE in the germline V gene (reference sequence). The CDR3 runs to 16 residues. Losses at the gene ends were 3 bases for V and 0 bases for J; bases not matched to a gene: 6. The CDR3 loop reads CASSWTGGPPSYEQYF. In nucleotides, the CDR3 is TGTGCCAGCAGCTGGACAGGGGGACCCCCCTCCTACGAGCAGTACTTC.

This clonotype was seen a handful of times. This chain uses TRBV6-2 or TRBV6-3 with TRBJ1-5, with D perhaps TRBD1 (5 bases). The CDR3 is 17 amino acids. Germline lookup yields CDR1 MNHEY and CDR2 SVGEGT. V was trimmed by 4 bases and J by 0 bases, leaving 16 bases between them. Here the CDR3 reads CASSFSQGTYSNQPQHF. DNA for the CDR3: TGTGCCAGCAGTTTCTCCCAGGGAACCTATAGCAATCAGCCCCAGCATTTT.

This clonotype has just one count. J is TRBJ2-1 and V is TRBV24-1; 8 nucleotides agree with TRBD1. This CDR3 has 16 residues. J was trimmed by 4 bases and V by 0 bases; bases with no gene match: 4. The V gene's germline CDR1 is KGHDR and CDR2 SFDVKD. The CDR3 is CATSDLAGQGYNEQFF. Here the CDR3 DNA reads TGTGCCACCAGTGATTTGGCCGGACAGGGATACAATGAGCAGTTCTTC.

The V gene is TRBV12-3 or TRBV12-4, the J gene TRBJ1-5; 11 bases fit TRBD1. The CDR3 totals 16 residues. With 6 bases clipped from V and 1 base from J, the junction kept 5 bases outside the gene matches. CDR3 sequence reads: CASSWTGGSSNQPQHF. CDR3 nucleotides: TGTGCCAGCAGCTGGACAGGGGGCTCGAGCAATCAGCCCCAGCATTTT.

This chain joins TRBV7-2 and TRBJ1-3; D is unresolved. V dropped 5 bases and J dropped 0 bases, with 11 bases sitting between them. The CDR3 runs to 15 residues. Per the germline V gene, CDR1 is SGHTA and CDR2 is FQGNSA. The CDR3 nucleotides are TGTGCCAGCAGCCTAATTTTACACTCTGGAAACACCATATATTTT. Protein product: CASSLILHSGNTIYF.

V and J are TRBV20-1 and TRBJ2-7, with D perhaps given as TRBD1 or TRBD2 (5 bases each). This CDR3 comprises 16 residues. The V gene lost 5 bases and the J gene lost 5 bases, with 25 bases spanning the gap. CDR1 and CDR2 (germline): DFQATT, SNEGSKA (reference sequence). The CDR3 DNA reads as TGCAGTGCTCGTGGGGGTAAGCTCAGTTTGGCGAACGAGCAGTACTTC. Its protein is CSARGGKLSLANEQYF.

This clonotype turned up a few times. One junction end does not reproduce the germline sequence, and a read error may be involved. V and J are TRBV4-2 and TRBJ2-3; D is perhaps TRBD1 or TRBD2 (5 bases each). Per germline, CDR1 LGHNA and CDR2 YNFKEQ. This CDR3 comprises 16 residues. CDR3 nucleotides: TGTGTCAGCAGCCAAGGGACGGGGCCTAGCACAGATACGCAGTATTTT. It yields the protein CVSSQGTGPSTDTQYF.

In its sample, this clonotype was seen a few times. The rearrangement links TRBV4-1 to TRBJ2-7; 9 positions agree with TRBD2. The assigned J gene may be wrong: the sequence end matches TRBJ2-4 better. From germline, CDR1 is MGHRA and CDR2 YSYEKL. This CDR3 contains 15 residues. The CDR3 here is CASSQDPCGGDIQYF. The CDR3 bases are TGCGCCAGCAGCCAAGACCCCTGCGGGGGGGACATTCAGTACTTC.

The table lists this clonotype with a count of one. The rearrangement links TRBV5-1 to TRBJ1-2; D is ambiguous. The germline CDR1 and CDR2 sequences are SGHRS and YFSETQ. Trimming took off 2 bases at V and 5 bases at J, with 19 bases between the two ends. The CDR3 loop spans 16 amino acids. CDR3 loop: CASSLRESHGSYGYTF. The CDR3 DNA reads as TGCGCCAGCAGCTTAAGGGAGAGTCACGGATCGTATGGCTACACCTTC.

This chain uses TRBV7-2 with TRBJ1-2; D is perhaps TRBD1 (6 bases). The germline V gene encodes CDR1 SGHTA and CDR2 FQGNSA. Trimming stripped 5 bases from V and 4 bases from J, with 14 bases between. CDR3 length: 14 residues. CDR3 residues: CASSVVQGFYGYTF. The CDR3 DNA reads TGTGCCAGCAGCGTGGTTCAGGGGTTCTATGGCTACACCTTC.

This clonotype was seen only a few times. The chain employs TRBV24-1 and TRBJ1-5; unclear D gene. The CDR3 covers 12 residues. V was cut by 9 bases and J by 5 bases, with 10 bases left in between. Germline V gene lookup returns CDR1 KGHDR and CDR2 SFDVKD. The CDR3 nucleotides read TGTGCCACCTCGAGTGGATATCAGCCCCAGCATTTT. Protein sequence: CATSSGYQPQHF.

The chain carries TRBV28 and TRBJ2-7; D possibly corresponds to TRBD1 (8 bases). The CDR3 contains 12 residues. V was shortened by 9 bases and J by 6 bases, with 15 bases between the two germline ends. The V gene's germline CDR1 is MDHEN and CDR2 SYDVKM. The CDR3 DNA sequence: TGTGCCAGTCGGACAGGGAGGGGCGAGCAGTACTTC. Amino acid sequence: CASRTGRGEQYF.

This clonotype was picked up a small number of times. The J gene is TRBJ2-7, the V gene TRBV4-3, with 7 bases lining up with TRBD2. The germline gives CDR1 LGHNA, CDR2 YSLEER. J lost 1 base, V lost 2 bases, and 5 bases had no gene match. The CDR3 is 15 amino acids. For the CDR3, the DNA is TGCGCCAGCAGCCAATCGTGGGGGGGATCCTACGAGCAGTACTTC. Translated: CASSQSWGGSYEQYF.

The rearrangement joins TRBV11-3 to TRBJ2-7, with D possibly TRBD2 on 5 matching bases. Gene TRBJ2-5 matches the end of the DNA better, so the J call may be wrong. Germline V gene lookup returns CDR1 SGHNT and CDR2 YENEEA. The CDR3 is made up of 15 amino acids. CDR3 DNA sequence: TGTGCCAGCAGCTTAGGCGGAGGAACTGAGGAGACCCAGTACTTC. Residues: CASSLGGGTEETQYF.

The chain employs TRBV7-9 and TRBJ2-1, with 9 bases identical to TRBD1. This CDR3 contains 15 residues. From germline, CDR1 is SEHNR and CDR2 FQNEAQ (reference sequence). After removal of 6 bases from V and 8 bases from J, the junction contained 11 bases not matched to a gene. The CDR3 coding sequence is TGTGCCAGCAGTAAAGCCGGGACAGGGTTCGATGAGCAGTTCTTC. It translates to CASSKAGTGFDEQFF.

V gene TRBV5-6 combines with J gene TRBJ2-5; D remains ambiguous. V was shortened by 1 base and J by 8 bases, with 12 bases between the two germline ends. The CDR3 covers 13 residues. CDR1 is SGHDT, CDR2 YYEEEE, per germline. The CDR3 bases are TGTGCCAGCAGCTTGTGGTCAGTAGGAACCCAGTACTTC. This translates into CASSLWSVGTQYF.

The V gene is TRBV6-6, the J gene TRBJ1-2; perhaps TRBD1 as D (6 bases). Germline-derived CDR1 and CDR2 are MNHNY and SVGAGI (reference sequence). CDR3 length: 14 residues. V was clipped by 6 bases and J by 6 bases, with 17 bases between them. As DNA, the CDR3 is TGTGCCAGCAGGGATACAGGGAAGGGGGATGGCTACACCTTC. It is translated as CASRDTGKGDGYTF.

For the CDR3, the DNA is TGTGCCAGCAGCTTAGTTCCGAGCGGGGGGGTAGGTGGCACAGATACGCAGTATTTT. Its protein product is CASSLVPSGGVGGTDTQYF. The chain is built from TRBV11-2 and TRBJ2-3; 10 positions match TRBD2. Germline CDR1 and CDR2: SGHAT and FQNNGV. The CDR3 runs to 19 residues. Losses at the gene ends were 1 base for V and 1 base for J; bases not matched to a gene: 11.

The V call is TRBV29-1, the J call TRBJ2-3; the D call may be TRBD1 or TRBD2 (6 bases each). The V end was cut by 7 bases, the J end by 6 bases, with 14 bases between. Germline V gene lookup returns CDR1 SQVTM and CDR2 ANQGSEA. The CDR3 is 12 amino acids. The CDR3 here is CSGDRGGDTQYF. CDR3 in DNA: TGCAGCGGTGATAGAGGGGGGGATACGCAGTATTTT.

This sequence joins TRBV18 and TRBJ1-6, with unresolved D. This CDR3 contains 14 residues. From germline, CDR1 is KGHSH and CDR2 LQKENI. V lost 6 bases to trimming and J lost 10 bases, with 16 bases between them. The CDR3 DNA reads TGTGCCAGCTCCTCACCAGCGGAAGGGTCACCCCTCCACTTT. Amino acids: CASSSPAEGSPLHF.

The gene calls are TRBV4-2 and TRBJ2-5; 9 bases align to TRBD1. Germline assignment: CDR1 LGHNA and CDR2 YNFKEQ. V gave up 1 base and J gave up 3 bases; unmatched junction bases: 3. This CDR3 is 15 amino acids long. The DNA of the CDR3 is TGTGCCAGCAGCCAAGGGACAGGGGCGGAAGAGACCCAGTACTTC. Amino acids: CASSQGTGAEETQYF.

This clonotype was seen more than once but under ten times. The chain is built from TRBV25-1 and TRBJ1-2; D remains ambiguous. CDR3 size: 11 residues. Trimming stripped 2 bases from V and 8 bases from J, with 6 bases between. CDR1 and CDR2 from the germline V gene are MGHDK and SYGVNS. The CDR3, as DNA: TGTGCCAGCAGTGAAAGCAGCGGCTACACCTTC. Protein product: CASSESSGYTF.

The chain couples TRBV13 to TRBJ1-3; 7 bases line up with TRBD1. The ends lost 4 bases at V and 4 bases at J; junction bases unmatched: 4. Germline V gene sequence: CDR1 PRHDT, CDR2 FYEKMQ (reference sequence). The CDR3 loop spans 14 amino acids. CDR3 DNA: TGTGCCAGCAGCTCTCAGGGGGACGGAAACACCATATATTTT. Translation: CASSSQGDGNTIYF.

This chain links TRBV6-5 with TRBJ2-3; no definite D call. Germline CDR1 and CDR2: MNHEY and SVGAGI. The CDR3 loop spans 12 amino acids. Trimming shortened V by 6 bases and J by 11 bases, and 15 bases separated the two germline ends. CDR3 loop: CASSPTPGVQYF. CDR3 DNA: TGTGCCAGCAGCCCCACTCCCGGAGTGCAGTATTTT.

DNA for the CDR3: TGCAGTGCTAGAGATCGGGGGAGCTCCTACAATGAGCAGTTCTTC. Translation: CSARDRGSSYNEQFF. The genes are TRBV20-1 and TRBJ2-1, with D maybe TRBD2 (6 bases). Germline V CDR1 and CDR2: DFQATT, SNEGSKA (reference sequence). The CDR3 sequence is 15 residues long. V dropped 0 bases and J dropped 0 bases, with 9 bases sitting between them.

The chain employs TRBV20-1 and TRBJ2-7; 7 bases are shared with TRBD2. The J segment lost 0 bases and the V segment lost 6 bases, leaving 8 bases of the junction unmatched. This CDR3 contains 14 residues. Germline CDR1 reads DFQATT; CDR2 reads SNEGSKA (reference sequence). CDR3 coding DNA: TGCAGTGCAAGAAAAGCGGGGACCTCCTACGAGCAGTACTTC. It codes for CSARKAGTSYEQYF.

In this sample, this clonotype turned up a few times. The chain links TRBV29-1 to TRBJ2-1; perhaps TRBD1 as D (6 bases). The germline V gene encodes CDR1 SQVTM and CDR2 ANQGSEA. V was trimmed by 0 bases and J by 3 bases, leaving 12 bases between them. This CDR3 comprises 15 residues. The CDR3 spells CSVEDLLGGYNEQFF. The CDR3 nucleotides read TGCAGCGTTGAAGATTTACTAGGGGGCTACAATGAGCAGTTCTTC.

This chain connects TRBV12-3 or TRBV12-4 to TRBJ1-3; the D gene is possibly TRBD1 (5 bases). CDR3 size: 18 residues. Trimming took off 7 bases at V and 0 bases at J, with 22 bases between the two ends. In DNA form, the CDR3 reads TGTGCCAGCAATCTGGGACTGACATATGCTCACTCTGGAAACACCATATATTTT. It translates to CASNLGLTYAHSGNTIYF.

This chain links TRBV6-2 or TRBV6-3 with TRBJ2-5, with D perhaps TRBD2 (6 bases). Germline loops: CDR1 MNHEY, CDR2 SVGEGT. The germline V and J ends were trimmed by 7 bases and 11 bases, with 17 bases remaining between them. The CDR3 runs 12 residues. The CDR3 nucleotides read TGTGCCAGCACCCCGGGGGATACGAAGCAGTACTTC. Its protein is CASTPGDTKQYF.

This clonotype has only a few counts. This chain joins TRBV5-1 and TRBJ1-2, with TRBD1 matching 7 bases. The V and J ends lost 6 bases and 3 bases, in that order; junction bases with no gene match: 14. The germline gives CDR1 SGHRS, CDR2 YFSETQ. This CDR3 comprises 16 residues. The CDR3: CASTNRQGPLDYGYTF. Written as DNA, the CDR3 is TGCGCCAGCACCAACCGACAGGGCCCCCTAGACTATGGCTACACCTTC.